This entry is about one TCR beta chain. This clonotype appeared many times. No antigen is known for it. Base qualities were left out, and no much larger clone turns up one base away. The source of the sample is a study of T-cell reconstitution after alpha-beta-depleted transplantation in children (TCRdb year 2016). About the full investigation: T-cell immune reconstitution after TCRalphabeta/CD19-depleted allogeneic hematopoietic cell transplantation in children was quantitatively tracked in the study by means of TCR repertoire profiling.

The library was obtained by PCR. The run used an Illumina HiSeq 2500. To normalize quantification of the TCRbeta repertoire, the TCR libraries were built with molecular barcoding that relied on unique molecular identifiers. TCRdb reran the public reads through fastp at Q25 and MiXCR, keeping productive beta chains. Each record represents a unique CDR3 protein, reported with the most common genes and DNA among its rows. Across this sample there are 100,000 to 120,000 distinct CDR3 sequences, with 9% to 12% seen only once. 6.5% to 9.5% of the sample goes to the ten largest clones. The germline V gene sets CDR1 to SGHRS and CDR2 to YFSETQ. The germline V end is reduced by 0 bases and the J end by 5 bases; junction bases left unmatched: 11. Counted from cysteine to phenylalanine, this CDR3 has 17 amino acids. The DNA shown is the 51-base CDR3, in frame from base 1.

The source is a human donor who donated a stem cell graft to a child with acute lymphoblastic leukemia. Sequencing was performed on PBMCs from the stem cell graft donor, taken from the stem cell graft. The rearrangement joined TRBV5-1 to TRBJ1-5, with 7 bases aligning to TRBD1. This receptor has the CDR3 CASSLGPTGQYHQPQHF. The nucleotide sequence reads as follows: TGCGCCAGCAGCTTGGGCCCCACGGGACAGTATCATCAGCCCCAGCATTTT.